Listed below are T cell receptor beta chains from one sample, sequenced in a study of cytomegalovirus exposure and HLA in healthy donors. Sequenced by immunoSEQ multiplex PCR; TCRdb stores in-frame clones only, minus some. The data show 150,000 to 200,000 clones, 75% to 90% seen once. Sequencing was done on a sample of PBMCs. These receptors originate from a woman in her forties or fifties in good health and CMV-seropositive. The CDR3 runs from the conserved cysteine through the conserved F or W. The D gene is left open where the match is weak. Expanded clones are given a class, and other clones once, few, many or no size at all.

DNA	CDR3	V	J	length	size	D
TGTGCCAGCAGCCCAAACGGACAGGGGGATGGCTACACCTTC	CASSPNGQGDGYTF	TRBV7-2	TRBJ1-2	14	-	TRBD1
TGTGCCAGTAGTATTAGGCAGGGAGGGGCCGGGGAGCTGTTTTTT	CASSIRQGGAGELFF	TRBV19	TRBJ2-2	15	-	TRBD2
TGTGCCAGCTCCAACACAGATACGCAGTATTTT	CASSNTDTQYF	TRBV18	TRBJ2-3	11	-	-
TGTGCCAGCAGCTTCGCGACTAGCGGGAGGAGCTACGAGCAGTACTTC	CASSFATSGRSYEQYF	TRBV7-9	TRBJ2-7	16	-	TRBD2
TGTGCCAGCAGCTTAAGGGACAGCTATGGCTACACCTTC	CASSLRDSYGYTF	TRBV16	TRBJ1-2	13	-	TRBD1
TGTGCCAGCAGTGGGGCGGGGGCGCGAGACTATGGCTACACCTTC	CASSGAGARDYGYTF	TRBV28	TRBJ1-2	15	-	-
TGCGCCAGCAGCGCCCGGGAGACGGACACCGGGGAGCTGTTTTTT	CASSARETDTGELFF	TRBV5-1	TRBJ2-2	15	-	-
TGCGCCAGCAGCCAAGAACGGAGATGGACTGAAGCTTTCTTT	CASSQERRWTEAFF	TRBV4-1	TRBJ1-1	14	-	-
TGTGCCAGCAGACCTGGGACAGCGAACACCGGGGAGCTGTTTTTT	CASRPGTANTGELFF	TRBV7-9	TRBJ2-2	15	few	TRBD1
TGTGCCAGCAGCTTAGGGGTGACAGATGAAAAACTGTTTTTT	CASSLGVTDEKLFF	TRBV7-9	TRBJ1-4	14	-	-
TGTGCCAGCAGCTCAGGGGGGATGAACACTGAAGCTTTCTTT	CASSSGGMNTEAFF	TRBV9	TRBJ1-1	14	-	TRBD1
TGTGCCAGCAGTACGGACAGGACCTGGGAGTCACCCCTCCACTTT	CASSTDRTWESPLHF	TRBV28	TRBJ1-6	15	few	TRBD1
TGTGCCAGTCTCGACAGGACCGGCAATGAAAAACTGTTTTTT	CASLDRTGNEKLFF	TRBV19	TRBJ1-4	14	-	-
TGTGCCAGCAGTTATCGACAGGCCGGCGGGGAGCTGTTTTTT	CASSYRQAGGELFF	TRBV6-5	TRBJ2-2	14	-	-
TGTGCCATCAGTCGACTAGCGGATACCACAGATACGCAGTATTTT	CAISRLADTTDTQYF	TRBV10-3	TRBJ2-3	15	-	TRBD2
TGTGCCAGCAGTGCGATCTATGAGCAGTTCTTC	CASSAIYEQFF	TRBV6-6	TRBJ2-1	11	-	-
TGTGCCAGCAGTTTCCTCGGGATACGCTCCTACAATGAGCAGTTCTTC	CASSFLGIRSYNEQFF	TRBV28	TRBJ2-1	16	-	-
TGTGCCAGCAGTGGGACAGGGGGCAACACTGAAGCTTTCTTT	CASSGTGGNTEAFF	TRBV28	TRBJ1-1	14	once	TRBD1
TGTGCCAGCAGTTCGAGGACCGGGGACACTGAAGCTTTCTTT	CASSSRTGDTEAFF	TRBV5-6	TRBJ1-1	14	-	-
TGTGCCAGCAGGTATAGCGGAGGAACCTACGAGCAGTACTTC	CASRYSGGTYEQYF	TRBV2	TRBJ2-7	14	-	-
TGTGCCAGCAGGAGGGACACCCAGAGGATTCAGTACTTC	CASRRDTQRIQYF	TRBV2	TRBJ2-4	13	-	-
TGTGCCAGCAGTGTCGCCGGACAGGGTGCTCTGACACCCCTCCACTTT	CASSVAGQGALTPLHF	TRBV27	TRBJ1-6	16	-	TRBD1
TGTGCCAGCAGTTTATTACCTGGGGGACTTACTGAAGCTTTCTTT	CASSLLPGGLTEAFF	TRBV27	TRBJ1-1	15	-	-
TGTGCCAGCAGTCCGCTGGACAGCTCCTACGAGCAGTACTTC	CASSPLDSSYEQYF	TRBV28	TRBJ2-7	14	-	-
TGTGCCAGCAGCTTGGGAAGCGGGGGGACAGATACGCAGTATTTT	CASSLGSGGTDTQYF	TRBV5-6	TRBJ2-3	15	-	TRBD2
TGTGCCAGCAGTTTCCCCGGACTAGCGGGCGAAGAGACCCAGTACTTC	CASSFPGLAGEETQYF	TRBV28	TRBJ2-5	16	-	TRBD2
TGTGCCAGCAGTGATTATGCGCCCTTTTCACCCCTCCACTTT	CASSDYAPFSPLHF	TRBV6-1	TRBJ1-6	14	-	-
TGTGCCAGCATCCCGGGGACTGTAAACAATGAGCAGTTCTTC	CASIPGTVNNEQFF	TRBV28	TRBJ2-1	14	-	-
TGTGCCAGCAGTTTATTTGCGCCGCCCTGGGCGGGAGGTGGGAATGAGCAGTTCTTC	CASSLFAPPWAGGGNEQFF	TRBV27	TRBJ2-1	19	-	TRBD2
TGTGCCAGCAGCCCACCGGGGACAGGGGGCCTAGAGACCCAGTACTTC	CASSPPGTGGLETQYF	TRBV7-2	TRBJ2-5	16	-	TRBD1
TGTGCCAGCAGTTATCGGCGGTACACCGGGGAGCTGTTTTTT	CASSYRRYTGELFF	TRBV7-8	TRBJ2-2	14	-	-
TGTGCCAGCTCAGGCAGGGGTTCAGATACGCAGTATTTT	CASSGRGSDTQYF	TRBV18	TRBJ2-3	13	-	-
TGTGCCAGCAGCCCCGGGTCGGAGCAAGAGACCCAGTACTTC	CASSPGSEQETQYF	TRBV5-4	TRBJ2-5	14	-	-
TGTGCTAGCAGCCCCGCCGGGGGGAATGAGCAGTTCTTC	CASSPAGGNEQFF	TRBV7-7	TRBJ2-1	13	-	TRBD2
TGCAGCGTTGCTGAGTCCCATAGCACAGATACGCAGTATTTT	CSVAESHSTDTQYF	TRBV29-1	TRBJ2-3	14	-	-
TGTGCCAGTAGTCCCTTGACTAGCACGAACACCGGGGAGCTGTTTTTT	CASSPLTSTNTGELFF	TRBV19	TRBJ2-2	16	few	TRBD2
TGCGCCAGCAGCCGCTTACTGTACACTGAAGCTTTCTTT	CASSRLLYTEAFF	TRBV10-1	TRBJ1-1	13	-	-
TGTGCCAGCAGCTGGGGACTAGCGAGCTCCTACAATGAGCAGTTCTTC	CASSWGLASSYNEQFF	TRBV5-5	TRBJ2-1	16	-	TRBD2
TGTGCCAGCACCCCTAGCTCGGGACAGAGCTACGAGCAGTACTTC	CASTPSSGQSYEQYF	TRBV2	TRBJ2-7	15	-	TRBD1
TGCGCCAGCAGCCAAGCTCCGGGGGGCTCCTACGAGCAGTACTTC	CASSQAPGGSYEQYF	TRBV4-3	TRBJ2-7	15	-	TRBD2
TGCGCCAGCAGCTTGGATCGCCCAGCGGGCATCTCCTACGAGCAGTACTTC	CASSLDRPAGISYEQYF	TRBV5-1	TRBJ2-7	17	once	-
TGTGCCATCAGGGGGGGGGTGAACACTGAAGCTTTCTTT	CAIRGGVNTEAFF	TRBV10-3	TRBJ1-1	13	-	-
TGTGCCAGCAGCTTAGGGGGACAGGGGTTTGGGGAGCAGTACTTC	CASSLGGQGFGEQYF	TRBV7-2	TRBJ2-7	15	-	TRBD1
TGTGCCAGCAGTTTTAGCGGGGGCTACAATGAGCAGTTCTTC	CASSFSGGYNEQFF	TRBV28	TRBJ2-1	14	-	TRBD2
TGCGCCAGCAGCCAAACCGATGGCCAGTTTTCACCCCTCCACTTT	CASSQTDGQFSPLHF	TRBV4-1	TRBJ1-6	15	-	-
TGCGCCAGCAAGGGAGAGAACACCATATATTTT	CASKGENTIYF	TRBV5-1	TRBJ1-3	11	-	-
TGTGCCAGCAGTCGTGGGACAGGGGAGGGGGTAGCCAAAAACATTCAGTACTTC	CASSRGTGEGVAKNIQYF	TRBV7-9	TRBJ2-4	18	-	TRBD1
TGTGCCAGCAGCCAACATTACGGGACAGGGGCCTATGGCTACACCTTC	CASSQHYGTGAYGYTF	TRBV14	TRBJ1-2	16	-	TRBD1
TGTGCCAGCAGCTTTCAATCTTCACCCCTCCACTTT	CASSFQSSPLHF	TRBV7-9	TRBJ1-6	12	-	-
TGCGCCAGCAGCCAACCCAGGGAGGCAAGGTACGAGCAGTACTTC	CASSQPREARYEQYF	TRBV4-1	TRBJ2-7	15	-	-
TGTGCCTGGAGCGCTAGCGGGAGGGCCAACTACGAGCAGTACTTC	CAWSASGRANYEQYF	TRBV30	TRBJ2-7	15	-	TRBD2
TGTGCCTGCTTGACTAGCGGGAGTATCTATGAGCAGTTCTTC	CACLTSGSIYEQFF	TRBV30	TRBJ2-1	14	-	TRBD2
TGCGCCAGCAGCTTGGGAGGGACAGATTTTGCTGAAGCTTTCTTT	CASSLGGTDFAEAFF	TRBV5-1	TRBJ1-1	15	few	TRBD1
TGTGCCAGCAGCGGGGAGGGGGGGAGCAATCAGCCCCAGCATTTT	CASSGEGGSNQPQHF	TRBV5-8	TRBJ1-5	15	-	-
TGTGCCAGCAGACCCCGTTTAGCGGAGTACAATGAGCAGTTCTTC	CASRPRLAEYNEQFF	TRBV6-5	TRBJ2-1	15	-	-
TGTGCCAGCAGACCCGGACAGGGGGCGTCGGAAGAGACCCAGTACTTC	CASRPGQGASEETQYF	TRBV5-4	TRBJ2-5	16	-	TRBD1
TGCGCCAGCAGCCCCGGGACTAGCGGGAGAAACGAGCAGTACTTC	CASSPGTSGRNEQYF	TRBV4-1	TRBJ2-7	15	-	TRBD2
TGTGCCAGCAGTTACTCCAGGGACAGGGGCTACGAGCAGTACTTC	CASSYSRDRGYEQYF	TRBV6-6	TRBJ2-7	15	-	TRBD1
TGTGCCAGTAGAAGACAGGGGTACACCGGGGAGCTGTTTTTT	CASRRQGYTGELFF	TRBV19	TRBJ2-2	14	once	TRBD1